Detailed here is one T cell receptor beta chain. No antigen is known for it. This sample stems from a study of OX40 agonist ivuxolimab in advanced cancers. Across the study: All patients had ivuxolimab intravenously every 2 weeks at 0.01 to 10 mg/kg.

Produced via immunoSEQ multiplex PCR; TCRdb's table is partial and in-frame only. This table holds approximately 66,000 clones, 85% found once. Findings of the study overall: Researchers report that CD8+ T cells had, on average, more expanded clones than CD4+.

V lost 3 bases, J lost 8 bases, and 10 bases lay in between. The germline V gene has CDR1 MNHNS and CDR2 SASEGT. There are 12 residues in the CDR3. This TCR came from an adult with an advanced solid tumor such as melanoma, head and neck, liver or kidney cancer. Sample: CD4+ or CD8+ T cells sorted from blood, taken in a trial of the OX40 agonist ivuxolimab. J is TRBJ1-2 and V is TRBV6-1; D is unclear. The CDR3 sequence is CASSDSGRGYTF. For the CDR3, the DNA is TGTGCCAGCAGTGACTCCGGGAGGGGCTACACCTTC.